Each of the 4 T cell receptor beta chains below was sequenced from the same sample in a study of blood T cells in healthy people across ages. PCR was performed a second time for about 7 to 11 cycles using a sample-barcoded 5' primer and a J-beta primer mix. TCRdb analysed the 5' RACE reads with MiXCR anew, one entry per CDR3 protein. Of about a million distinct CDR3 sequences listed, 45% to 60% are singletons. Sequencing was carried out using blood. The receptors stem from a woman aged 55-69 years in good health.

This clonotype was detected many times. The V gene is TRBV7-2, the J gene TRBJ2-3, with D unresolved. V was clipped by 6 bases and J by 0 bases, with 4 bases between them. The CDR3 loop spans 12 amino acids. Germline V gene data show CDR1 as SGHTA and CDR2 as FQGNSA. The CDR3: CASRPSTDTQYF. The CDR3 bases are TGTGCCAGCAGACCTAGCACAGATACGCAGTATTTT.

Only a few counts were recorded for this clonotype. The chain is built from TRBV28 and TRBJ1-5, with 10 bases identical to TRBD1. The CDR3 consists of 14 residues. The V and J ends lost 2 bases and 7 bases, in that order; junction bases with no gene match: 2. From germline, CDR1 is MDHEN and CDR2 SYDVKM. CDR3 sequence: CASSLGDRGQPQHF. The CDR3 nucleotides read TGTGCCAGCAGTTTAGGGGACAGGGGACAGCCCCAGCATTTT.

Only a few counts were recorded for this clonotype. This may stem from a read error, because a much larger clone lies one nucleotide away. The chain is built from TRBV7-9 and TRBJ2-5; D possibly corresponds to TRBD2 (6 bases). The CDR3 spans 15 residues. With 4 bases removed from V and 2 bases from J, the gap between germline ends came to 14 bases. Germline CDR1 and CDR2: SEHNR and FQNEAQ (reference sequence). Written as DNA, the CDR3 is TGTGCCAGCAGCTGGGCGGGACTTACGCAAGAGACCCAGTACTTC. The encoded protein is CASSWAGLTQETQYF.

The sample holds a few counts of this clonotype. The chain is built from TRBV3-1 and TRBJ2-7; 8 bases fit TRBD2. The J call may not be correct, given that the DNA end is closer to TRBJ2-4. The CDR3 consists of 15 residues. Per the germline V gene, CDR1 is LGHDT and CDR2 is YNNKEL (reference sequence). In DNA, the CDR3 is TGTGCCAGCAGCCAAGACCAGCGGGAGTACGGCATTCAGTACTTC. Its translation is CASSQDQREYGIQYF.